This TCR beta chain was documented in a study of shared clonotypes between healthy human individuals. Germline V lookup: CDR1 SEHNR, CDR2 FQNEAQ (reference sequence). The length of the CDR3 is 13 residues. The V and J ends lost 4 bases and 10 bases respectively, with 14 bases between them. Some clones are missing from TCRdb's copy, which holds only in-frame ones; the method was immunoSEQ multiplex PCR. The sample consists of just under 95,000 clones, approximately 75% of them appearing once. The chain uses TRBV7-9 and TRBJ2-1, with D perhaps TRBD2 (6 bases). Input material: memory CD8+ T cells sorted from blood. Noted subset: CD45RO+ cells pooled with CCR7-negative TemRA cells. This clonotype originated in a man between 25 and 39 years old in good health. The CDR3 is CASSSPLREEQFF. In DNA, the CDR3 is TGTGCCAGCAGCTCCCCTCTGCGGGAAGAGCAGTTCTTC.